Following are 15 T cell receptor beta chains from one sample sequenced in a study of blood T cell repertoires in COVID-19. The repertoire was sequenced with immunoSEQ multiplex PCR; TCRdb's copy has only in-frame clones and lacks some. The repertoire holds around 360,000 clones, with roughly 87% as singletons. Sequences were obtained from PBMCs or T cells enriched from blood (not recorded which). All receptors derive from a woman in her 30s who had recovered from COVID-19.

This clone occurred once. The genes are TRBV6-5 and TRBJ2-5; 9 nucleotides line up with TRBD2. The CDR3 spans 14 residues. The germline V gene encodes CDR1 MNHEY and CDR2 SVGAGI. The V segment lost 7 bases and the J segment 1 base; nucleotides outside the gene matches: 4. This chain's CDR3 is CASNQREAQETQYF. CDR3 in DNA: TGTGCCAGCAACCAGCGGGAGGCCCAAGAGACCCAGTACTTC.

The chain carries TRBV19 and TRBJ2-1, with TRBD2 as a possible D gene (7 bases). V was cut by 5 bases and J by 0 bases, with 14 bases left in between. The germline V gene encodes CDR1 LNHDA and CDR2 SQIVND (reference sequence). The CDR3 is 16 amino acids. DNA for the CDR3: TGTGCCAGTAGTTCGCGGGGGCCGAGCTCCTACAATGAGCAGTTCTTC. Translated: CASSSRGPSSYNEQFF.

The rearrangement uses TRBV9 and TRBJ1-3, with TRBD1 identical over 7 bases. Germline values: CDR1 SGDLS, CDR2 YYNGEE. V shed 4 bases, J shed 4 bases, and the junction held 8 bases outside the gene matches. The CDR3 has 15 amino acids. This chain's CDR3 is CASSLGGGPGNTIYF. The CDR3 DNA reads as TGTGCCAGCAGCCTAGGAGGGGGCCCCGGAAACACCATATATTTT.

The chain combines TRBV28 with TRBJ1-6, with 11 bases aligning to TRBD1. The germline gives CDR1 MDHEN, CDR2 SYDVKM. V lost 2 bases and J lost 8; bases outside the gene matches: 2. The CDR3 is 15 residues long. CDR3 sequence: CASSLGTGGHSPLHF. CDR3 in DNA: TGTGCCAGCAGTTTAGGGACAGGGGGGCATTCACCCCTCCACTTT.

The chain links TRBV4-1 to TRBJ2-3; 7 bases line up with TRBD1. CDR3 length equals 16 residues. V shed 1 base and J 2 bases; nucleotides not matched to a gene: 6. Germline V gene sequence: CDR1 MGHRA, CDR2 YSYEKL. CDR3 nucleotide sequence: TGCGCCAGCAGCCAAGTGGGACAGAAATTCACAGATACGCAGTATTTT. Its translation: CASSQVGQKFTDTQYF.

J is TRBJ2-7 and V is TRBV19, with D hard to call. The germline V gene encodes CDR1 LNHDA and CDR2 SQIVND (reference sequence). CDR3 length: 14 amino acids. The V and J ends lost 3 bases and 1 base respectively, with 10 bases between them. The CDR3 region is CASSIQVVSYEQYF. CDR3 sequence (DNA): TGTGCCAGTAGTATCCAGGTAGTTTCCTACGAGCAGTACTTC.

This clone has just one count. The chain recombines TRBV18 with TRBJ2-1, with 8 nucleotides matching TRBD2. The V and J ends lost 1 base and 8 bases, in that order; junction bases with no gene match: 10. The CDR3 covers 16 residues. The germline CDR1 and CDR2 sequences are KGHSH and LQKENI. CDR3 loop: CASSPRNGGARDEQFF. CDR3 bases: TGTGCCAGCTCACCACGTAACGGGGGGGCGAGAGATGAGCAGTTCTTC. Variable domain in full (rest from reference TRBV18 and TRBJ2-1): NAGVMQNPRHLVRRRGQEARLRCSPMKGHSHVYWYRQLPEEGLKFMVYLQKENIIDESGMPKERFSAEFPKEGPSILRIQQVVRGDSAAYFCASSPRNGGARDEQFFGPGTRLTVL.

This clone was seen just once. The chain has TRBV14 and TRBJ2-1, with 10 bases that match TRBD2. Germline trimming cut 4 bases from V and 9 bases from J; bases unmatched to any gene: 9. The CDR3 totals 15 residues. Germline loops: CDR1 SGHDN, CDR2 FVKESK. The CDR3 DNA is TGTGCCAGCAGCCCCCTAGCGGGAGTCCCTCTTGAGCAGTTCTTC. It is translated as CASSPLAGVPLEQFF.

J is TRBJ1-5 and V is TRBV30; 7 nucleotides agree with TRBD1. The CDR3 totals 15 residues. Germline V gives CDR1 GTSNPN, CDR2 SVGIG (reference sequence). J was trimmed by 6 bases and V by 1 base; bases with no gene match: 9. The CDR3 bases are TGTGCCTGGAGTGGCGGGACAGCTAATACTCAGCCCCAGCATTTT. It encodes CAWSGGTANTQPQHF.

The J gene is TRBJ1-5, the V gene TRBV4-1; TRBD1 might be the D (5 bases). CDR1 is MGHRA, CDR2 YSYEKL, per germline. This CDR3 comprises 15 residues. V was pared by 6 bases and J by 0 bases, with 12 bases between. The CDR3 protein is CASRPTEYSNQPQHF. CDR3 bases: TGCGCCAGCAGACCGACAGAGTATAGCAATCAGCCCCAGCATTTT.

J is TRBJ2-1 and V is TRBV7-9; 9 positions match TRBD2. The germline V gene has CDR1 SEHNR and CDR2 FQNEAQ (reference sequence). This CDR3 is 14 amino acids long. V lost 5 bases, J lost 7 bases, and 6 bases stayed unmatched. For the CDR3, the DNA is TGTGCCAGCAGCGCCGGGACTAGCCTGAATGAGCAGTTCTTC. It codes for CASSAGTSLNEQFF.

The chain couples TRBV28 to TRBJ1-4; tentatively, D is TRBD1 (6 bases). The CDR3 runs to 18 residues. Germline V gives CDR1 MDHEN, CDR2 SYDVKM. With 4 bases removed from V and 0 bases from J, the gap between germline ends came to 18 bases. The CDR3 protein is CASSSPTDRTATNEKLFF. CDR3 bases: TGTGCCAGCAGTTCTCCCACGGACAGAACTGCAACTAATGAAAAACTGTTTTTT.

About this clone itself: One base away lies a much larger clone, so this may be a sequencing read error. Other DNA sequences in this specimen translate into the identical CDR3. The CDR3 sequence: CASSLGLTYEQYF. CDR3 DNA sequence: TGTGCCAGCAGCTTGGGGCTTACCTACGAGCAGTACTTC. The chain carries TRBV5-5 and TRBJ2-7; D gene ambiguous. Germline V gene sequence: CDR1 SGHKS, CDR2 YYEKEE (reference sequence). V lost 0 bases and J lost 2, with 6 bases in between. This CDR3 has 13 residues.

The CDR3: CASSRELDYGYTF. The CDR3 nucleotides are TGTGCCAGTAGCCGGGAGCTGGACTATGGCTACACCTTC. This chain connects TRBV19 to TRBJ1-2; D unresolved. This CDR3 region has 13 residues. The V gene's germline CDR1 is LNHDA and CDR2 SQIVND (reference sequence). Trimming took off 6 bases at V and 3 bases at J, with 11 bases between the two ends.

The gene calls are TRBV7-8 and TRBJ2-1, with TRBD2 matching over 7 bases. The CDR3 loop spans 15 amino acids. Trimming took 5 bases from V and 7 from J; bases not matched to a gene: 11. CDR1 and CDR2 (germline): SGHVS, FQNEAQ. CDR3 residues: CASSPTSPGKNEQFF. As DNA, the CDR3 is TGTGCCAGCAGCCCGACTAGCCCGGGAAAGAATGAGCAGTTCTTC.